This T cell receptor (beta chain) is drawn from a study of blood T cell repertoires in COVID-19. Study context: Both acute and convalescent COVID-19 samples were obtained from the United States, Italy and Spain. PBMCs, B-cell-depleted T cells, or T cells were the source of the cDNA or gDNA that made up the material.

Trimming removed 1 base at V and 7 bases at J, with 17 bases between. The CDR3 is 15 amino acids. Germline V lookup: CDR1 SGHTA, CDR2 FQGNSA. Per the original data handling: It was from reference gene primer amplification that nucleated cell counts were estimated. Measured with immunoSEQ multiplex PCR; TCRdb has only the in-frame clones, and not every one. V and J calls and clone size come straight from that table; D and trimming were deduced from the DNA. The sample has about 170,000 clones, about 88% seen once; the top ten hold approximately 2%. This sequence was found in a man aged 50 or older who had recovered from COVID-19. V and J are TRBV7-2 and TRBJ2-7, with D possibly TRBD2 on 6 matching bases. Sequencing was done on a sample of peripheral blood. The CDR3 coding sequence is TGTGCCAGCAGCTTAGATTCAGGAGGGGCGAGGGAGCAGTACTTC. It translates to CASSLDSGGAREQYF.